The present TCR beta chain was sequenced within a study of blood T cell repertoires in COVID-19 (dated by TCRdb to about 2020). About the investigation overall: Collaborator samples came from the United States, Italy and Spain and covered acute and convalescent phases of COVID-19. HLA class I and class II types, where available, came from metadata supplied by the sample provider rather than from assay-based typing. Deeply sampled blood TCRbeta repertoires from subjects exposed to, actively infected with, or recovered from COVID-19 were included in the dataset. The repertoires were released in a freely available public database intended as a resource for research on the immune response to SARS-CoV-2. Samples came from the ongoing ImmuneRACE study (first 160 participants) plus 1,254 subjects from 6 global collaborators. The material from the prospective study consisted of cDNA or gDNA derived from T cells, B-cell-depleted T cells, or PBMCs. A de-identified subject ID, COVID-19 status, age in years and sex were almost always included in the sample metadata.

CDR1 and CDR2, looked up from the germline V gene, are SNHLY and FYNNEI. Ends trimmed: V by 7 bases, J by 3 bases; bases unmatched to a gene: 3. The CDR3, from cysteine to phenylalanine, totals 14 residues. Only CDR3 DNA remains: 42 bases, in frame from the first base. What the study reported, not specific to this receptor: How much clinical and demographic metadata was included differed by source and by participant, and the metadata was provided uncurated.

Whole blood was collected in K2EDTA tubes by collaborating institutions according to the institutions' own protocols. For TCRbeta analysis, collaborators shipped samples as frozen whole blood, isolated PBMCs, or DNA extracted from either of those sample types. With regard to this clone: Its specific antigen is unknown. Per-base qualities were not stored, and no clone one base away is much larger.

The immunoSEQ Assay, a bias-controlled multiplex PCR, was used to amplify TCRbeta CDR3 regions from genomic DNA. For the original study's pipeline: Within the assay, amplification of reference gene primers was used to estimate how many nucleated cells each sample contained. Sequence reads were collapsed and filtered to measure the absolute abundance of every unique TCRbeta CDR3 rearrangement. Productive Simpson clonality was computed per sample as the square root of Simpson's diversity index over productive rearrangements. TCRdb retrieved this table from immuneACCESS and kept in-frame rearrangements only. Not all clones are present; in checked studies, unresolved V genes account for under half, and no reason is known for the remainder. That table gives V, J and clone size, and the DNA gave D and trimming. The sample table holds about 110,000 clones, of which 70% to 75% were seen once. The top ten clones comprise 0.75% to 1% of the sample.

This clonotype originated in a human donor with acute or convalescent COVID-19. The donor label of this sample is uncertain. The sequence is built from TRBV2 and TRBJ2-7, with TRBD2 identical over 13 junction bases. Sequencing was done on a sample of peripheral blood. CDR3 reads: CASTTSGGNYEQYF. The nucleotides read TGTGCCAGCACGACTAGCGGGGGGAACTACGAGCAGTACTTC.